This T cell receptor beta chain was recovered during a study of T cells in Graves' hyperthyroidism and ophthalmopathy. The V segment lost 9 bases and the J segment 2 bases; nucleotides outside the gene matches: 10. CDR1 and CDR2 (germline): MGHDK, SYGVNS. This CDR3 has 15 amino acids. Amplification targeted TCR beta CDR3 regions from RNA transcripts. The study used the HTBI primer set for a first-round RT-PCR of the TCR CDR3. TCRdb processed the multiplex PCR reads anew with MiXCR; each CDR3 protein has one entry. The sample yields 450,000 to 700,000 distinct CDR3 sequences, more than 45% seen once. Uncontrolled infection, other autoimmune disease, pregnancy or lactation led to exclusion. The diagnoses drew upon clinical symptoms, serum thyroxine and TRAb, thyroid ultrasound and orbital computed tomography. Study-level results: The model anticipated ophthalmopathy a median 6.5 months pre-onset. Blood also contained most expanded thyroid clonotypes above 0.001.

In the case of this clonotype: Its cognate antigen is unknown.

The sequencing sample was made of peripheral blood or thyroid tissue (not recorded which). The sequence derives from an adult woman with Graves' disease, either hyperthyroidism or ophthalmopathy (not recorded which). The chain uses TRBV25-1 and TRBJ2-5; 9 bases are shared with TRBD2. The CDR3 is CASSNVRGGQETQYF. The CDR3 DNA reads as TGTGCCAGTAGTAACGTGCGGGGGGGGCAAGAGACCCAGTACTTC.